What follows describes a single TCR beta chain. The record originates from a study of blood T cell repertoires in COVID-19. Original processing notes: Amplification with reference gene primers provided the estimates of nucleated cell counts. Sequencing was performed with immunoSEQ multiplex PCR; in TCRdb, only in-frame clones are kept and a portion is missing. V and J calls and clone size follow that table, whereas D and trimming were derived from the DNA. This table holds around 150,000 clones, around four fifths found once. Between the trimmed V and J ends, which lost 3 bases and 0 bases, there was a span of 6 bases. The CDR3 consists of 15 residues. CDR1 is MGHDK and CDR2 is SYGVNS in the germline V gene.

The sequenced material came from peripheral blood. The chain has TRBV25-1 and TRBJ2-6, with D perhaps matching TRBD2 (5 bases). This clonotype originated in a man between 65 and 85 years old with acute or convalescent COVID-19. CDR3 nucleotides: TGTGCCAGCAGTGAGGCGGGCTCTGGGGCCAACGTCCTGACTTTC. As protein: CASSEAGSGANVLTF.